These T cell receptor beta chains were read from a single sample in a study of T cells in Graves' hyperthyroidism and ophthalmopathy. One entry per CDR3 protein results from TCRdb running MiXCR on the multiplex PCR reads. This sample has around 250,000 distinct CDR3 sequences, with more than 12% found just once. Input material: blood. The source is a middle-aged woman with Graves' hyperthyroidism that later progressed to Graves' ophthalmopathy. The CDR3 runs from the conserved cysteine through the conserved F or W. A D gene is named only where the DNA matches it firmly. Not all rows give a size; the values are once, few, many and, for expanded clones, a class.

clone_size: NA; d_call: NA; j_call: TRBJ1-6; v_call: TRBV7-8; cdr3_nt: TGTGCCAGCAGTTTAAATAGTTCACCCCTCCACTTT; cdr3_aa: CASSLNSSPLHF
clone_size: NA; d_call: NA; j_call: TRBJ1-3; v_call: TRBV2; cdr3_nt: TGTGCCAGCAGCACAGGGCAACCTGGAAACACCATATATTTT; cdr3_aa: CASSTGQPGNTIYF
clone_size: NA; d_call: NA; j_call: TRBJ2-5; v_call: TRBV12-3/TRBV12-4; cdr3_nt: TGTGCCAGCAGCTCCCCGGGGTTTTCTCCCGGGGAGACCCAGTACTTC; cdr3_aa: CASSSPGFSPGETQYF
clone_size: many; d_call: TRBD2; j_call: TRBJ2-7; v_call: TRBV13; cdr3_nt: TGTGCCAGCAGCCCCCGGGGACTAGCGAACTCCTACGAGCAGTACTTC; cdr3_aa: CASSPRGLANSYEQYF
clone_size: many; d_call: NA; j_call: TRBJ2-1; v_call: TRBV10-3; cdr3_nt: TGTGCCATCAGTGAGTCGACTGGTCCCGGTAGGGGCGCAACCAATGAGCAGTTCTTC; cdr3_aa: CAISESTGPGRGATNEQFF
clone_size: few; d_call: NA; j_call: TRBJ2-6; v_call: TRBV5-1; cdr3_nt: TGCGCCAGCAGCTTGGTCTCTAAGGCTCTCTCTGGGGCCAACGTCCTGACTTTC; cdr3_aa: CASSLVSKALSGANVLTF
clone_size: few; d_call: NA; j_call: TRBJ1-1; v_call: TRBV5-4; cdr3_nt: TGTGCCAGCAGCTTGTCGACGAGGACTGAAGCTTTCTTT; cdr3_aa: CASSLSTRTEAFF
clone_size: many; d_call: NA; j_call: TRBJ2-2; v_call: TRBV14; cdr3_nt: TGTGCCAGCAGCCAAGAAGGCCGGCCGAACACCGGGGAGCTGTTTTTT; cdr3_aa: CASSQEGRPNTGELFF
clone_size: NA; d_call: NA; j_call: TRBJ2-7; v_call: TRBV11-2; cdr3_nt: TGTGCCAGCAGCGTAGGTGTATGGGAGGAAGAGCAGTACTTC; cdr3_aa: CASSVGVWEEEQYF
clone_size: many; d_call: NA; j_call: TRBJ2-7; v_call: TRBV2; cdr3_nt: TGTGCCAGCAGTGAGTCATGGCGCTACGAGCAGTACTTC; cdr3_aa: CASSESWRYEQYF
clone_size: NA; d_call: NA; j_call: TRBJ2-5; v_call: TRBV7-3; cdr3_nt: TGTGCCAGCAGCTTACGGGGCCCCGGGATAAAAGAGACCCAGTACTTC; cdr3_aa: CASSLRGPGIKETQYF
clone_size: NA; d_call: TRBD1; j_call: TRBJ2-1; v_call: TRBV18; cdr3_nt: TGTGCCAGCTCACCAGAGACAGGGAGAACGTTCTTC; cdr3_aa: CASSPETGRTFF
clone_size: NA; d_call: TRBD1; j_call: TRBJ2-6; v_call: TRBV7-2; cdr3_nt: TGTGCCAGCAGTTACCGGGACAGGGACTCTGTGGCCAACGTCCTGACTTTC; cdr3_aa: CASSYRDRDSVANVLTF
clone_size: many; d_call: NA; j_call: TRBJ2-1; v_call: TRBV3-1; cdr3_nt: TGTGCCAGCAGCCAAGTTCGTAAAGGTAACTCCTACAATGAGCAGTTCTTC; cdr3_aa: CASSQVRKGNSYNEQFF
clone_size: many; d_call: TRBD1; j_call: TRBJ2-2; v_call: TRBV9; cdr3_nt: TGTGCCAGCAGCGTGGGGACAGGGGGAACCGGGGAGCTGTTTTTT; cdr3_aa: CASSVGTGGTGELFF
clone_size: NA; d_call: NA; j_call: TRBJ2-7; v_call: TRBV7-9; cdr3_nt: TGTGCCAGCAGCTTTTACCCCCAGGGGAACGAGCAGTACTTC; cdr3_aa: CASSFYPQGNEQYF
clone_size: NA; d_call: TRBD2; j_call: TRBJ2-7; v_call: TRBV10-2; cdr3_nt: TGCGCCAGCGGGGAGGCGGGAGGGTTGGAGCAGTACTTC; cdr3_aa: CASGEAGGLEQYF
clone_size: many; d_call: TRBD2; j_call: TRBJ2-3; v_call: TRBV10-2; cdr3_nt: TGCGCCAGCAGTGATTTGCCTAGCGGGAGAAGCACAGATACGCAGTATTTT; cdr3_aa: CASSDLPSGRSTDTQYF
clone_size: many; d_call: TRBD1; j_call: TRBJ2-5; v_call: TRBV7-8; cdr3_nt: TGTGCCAGCAGCATGCGACAGGGCCGGTACTTC; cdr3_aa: CASSMRQGRYF
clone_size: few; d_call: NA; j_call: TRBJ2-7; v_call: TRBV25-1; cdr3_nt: TGTGCCGGCAGTCGGGGTTATAGCGCCGAGCAGTACTTC; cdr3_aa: CAGSRGYSAEQYF
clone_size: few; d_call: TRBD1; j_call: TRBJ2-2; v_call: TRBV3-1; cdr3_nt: TGTGCCAGCAGCCAAACAGGGGGCACCGGGGAGCTGTTTTTT; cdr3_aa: CASSQTGGTGELFF
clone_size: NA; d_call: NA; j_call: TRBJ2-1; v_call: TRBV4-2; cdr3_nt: TGTGCCAGCAGCCAAGGAGGGACGCTCAGCGATGAGCAGTTCTTC; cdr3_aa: CASSQGGTLSDEQFF
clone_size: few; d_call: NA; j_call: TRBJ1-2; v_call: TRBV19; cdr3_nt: TGTGCCAGTAGTATTCGGTCCGATCACTATGGCTACACCTTC; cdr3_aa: CASSIRSDHYGYTF
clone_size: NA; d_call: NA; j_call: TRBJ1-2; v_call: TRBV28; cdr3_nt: TGTGCCAGCAGTTTACAGACCCAGGGAACGACTGGCTACACCTTC; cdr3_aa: CASSLQTQGTTGYTF
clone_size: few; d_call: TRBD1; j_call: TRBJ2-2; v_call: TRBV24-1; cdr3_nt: TGTGCCACCAGTGACTCGAAACTTCGGGACAGAGACACCGGGGAGCTGTTTTTT; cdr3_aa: CATSDSKLRDRDTGELFF
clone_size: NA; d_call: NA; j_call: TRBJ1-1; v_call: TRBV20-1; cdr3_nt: TGCAGTGCCAACAGGGCCACTGAAGCTTTCTTT; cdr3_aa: CSANRATEAFF
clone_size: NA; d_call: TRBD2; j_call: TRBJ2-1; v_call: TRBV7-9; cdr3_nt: TGTGCCAGCAGCTTAGGGCGGGGGGACTACAATGAGCAGTTCTTC; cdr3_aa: CASSLGRGDYNEQFF
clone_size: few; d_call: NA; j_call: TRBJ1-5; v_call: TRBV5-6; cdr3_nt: TGTGCCAGCAGCTTGTGGCGGTGGGGCAATCAGCCCCAGCATTTT; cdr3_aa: CASSLWRWGNQPQHF
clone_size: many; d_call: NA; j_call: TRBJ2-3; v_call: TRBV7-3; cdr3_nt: TGTGCCAGCAGCTTAACTCAAGTCTCGGATACGCAGTATTTT; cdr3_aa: CASSLTQVSDTQYF